These T cell receptor beta chains were read from a single sample in a study of CD8 T cells in ankylosing spondylitis. TCRdb re-called the 5' RACE reads through MiXCR, storing one row per CDR3 protein. The sample records about 700,000 distinct CDR3 sequences, around 19% being singletons. The sequenced sample was blood, either unsorted or a sorted T cell fraction (not recorded which). The receptors were sampled from a male donor with ankylosing spondylitis. The CDR3 runs from the conserved cysteine through the conserved F or W. The D gene is left open where the match is weak. Clone sizes are given selectively: once, few, many, or a class where the clone is expanded.

>-|TRBV20-1|TRBJ2-7|-
TGCAGTGCTAGAGCTTGGTCAAAAACCTACGAGCAGTACTTC
CSARAWSKTYEQYF
>-|TRBV6-5|TRBJ1-5|-
TGTGCCAGCAGTTACTCACTACAGGAGCCCCAGCATTTT
CASSYSLQEPQHF
>-|TRBV9|TRBJ2-5|-
TGTGCCAGCAGCGTTGGATATCAAGAGACCCAGTACTTC
CASSVGYQETQYF
>TRBD2|TRBV20-1|TRBJ2-3|-
TGCAGAGGAGCGGGAGTCGGCGCAGATACGCAGTATTTT
CRGAGVGADTQYF
>TRBD2|TRBV20-1|TRBJ2-7|-
TGCAGTGCTCCCCGACTAGCAGTGGACGAGCAGTACTTC
CSAPRLAVDEQYF
>-|TRBV5-1|TRBJ1-1|-
TGCGCCAGCAGCCTCCAGCAGGCAGGCAACACTGAAGCTTTCTTT
CASSLQQAGNTEAFF
>-|TRBV7-9|TRBJ2-4|once
TGTGCCAGCAGCCAGACAGTTCTAGCCAAAAACATTCAGTACTTC
CASSQTVLAKNIQYF
>-|TRBV4-3|TRBJ1-2|-
TGCGCCAGCAGCCAAGAAGGGACAAGACTATATAGTGAGGGCTACACCTTC
CASSQEGTRLYSEGYTF
>TRBD1|TRBV6-1|TRBJ1-5|few
TGTGCCAGCACCAAAACCGGCAGGGGGAATGCTAGCAATCAGCCCCAGCATTTT
CASTKTGRGNASNQPQHF
>-|TRBV29-1|TRBJ2-1|few
TGCAGCGTGACAACCCGGGTTGAGCAGTTCTTC
CSVTTRVEQFF
>-|TRBV12-3/TRBV12-4|TRBJ2-5|many
TGTGCCAGCAGTTTAGCGCTGGGGAAAACGGTGGAGACCCAGTACTTC
CASSLALGKTVETQYF
>-|TRBV6-5|TRBJ2-5|-
TGTGCCAGCAGTTCCCTCCCCGGAGAGACCCAGTACTTC
CASSSLPGETQYF
>-|TRBV29-1|TRBJ1-4|few
TGCAGCGCCCGCGCCGGGACACCACATGAAAAACTGTTTTTT
CSARAGTPHEKLFF
>TRBD2|TRBV27|TRBJ2-5|-
TGTGCCAGCAGTTTAAGCGGGGGAGATGAGACCCAGTACTTC
CASSLSGGDETQYF
>-|TRBV12-3/TRBV12-4|TRBJ2-5|few
TGTGCCAGCAGCTCGCTCATATCTCAAGAGACCCAGTACTTC
CASSSLISQETQYF
>-|TRBV5-1|TRBJ2-5|-
TGCGCCAGCAGCTCCTGGACGGTTCAAGAGACCCAGTACTTC
CASSSWTVQETQYF
>TRBD1|TRBV29-1|TRBJ1-2|-
TGCAGCGTTGGGGACAGGGATAACTATGGCTACACCTTC
CSVGDRDNYGYTF
>TRBD1|TRBV4-1|TRBJ2-7|-
TGCGCCAGCAGCCGAGGGGGCGTGAGCTCCTACGAGCAGTACTTC
CASSRGGVSSYEQYF
>-|TRBV3-1|TRBJ1-1|many
TGTGCCAGCAGCCAAGAGTGGGACCAGAACACTGAAGCTTTCTTT
CASSQEWDQNTEAFF
>TRBD1|TRBV9|TRBJ2-1|-
TGTGCCAGCAGTGGTTCCGGGACAGGGCGGAATGAGCAGTTCTTC
CASSGSGTGRNEQFF
>TRBD2|TRBV5-1|TRBJ2-3|-
TGCGCCAGCAGCTTGGTGGGGAGGGCCGGCACAGATACGCAGTATTTT
CASSLVGRAGTDTQYF
>-|TRBV20-1|TRBJ1-1|few
TGCAGCGACGCGGTAGTGGGGAGCACTGAAGCTTTCTTT
CSDAVVGSTEAFF
>-|TRBV6-5|TRBJ2-5|few
TGTGCCAGCAGTTACGCGGAGACCCAGTACTTC
CASSYAETQYF
>-|TRBV6-5|TRBJ2-6|few
TGTGCCAGCAGTTATCTGATCCGCGGGACCTCTGGGGCCAACGTCCTGACTTTC
CASSYLIRGTSGANVLTF
>TRBD1|TRBV12-3/TRBV12-4|TRBJ1-1|many
TGTGCCAGCAGTCTTAGGGACAGGGCGAACACTGAAGCTTTCTTT
CASSLRDRANTEAFF